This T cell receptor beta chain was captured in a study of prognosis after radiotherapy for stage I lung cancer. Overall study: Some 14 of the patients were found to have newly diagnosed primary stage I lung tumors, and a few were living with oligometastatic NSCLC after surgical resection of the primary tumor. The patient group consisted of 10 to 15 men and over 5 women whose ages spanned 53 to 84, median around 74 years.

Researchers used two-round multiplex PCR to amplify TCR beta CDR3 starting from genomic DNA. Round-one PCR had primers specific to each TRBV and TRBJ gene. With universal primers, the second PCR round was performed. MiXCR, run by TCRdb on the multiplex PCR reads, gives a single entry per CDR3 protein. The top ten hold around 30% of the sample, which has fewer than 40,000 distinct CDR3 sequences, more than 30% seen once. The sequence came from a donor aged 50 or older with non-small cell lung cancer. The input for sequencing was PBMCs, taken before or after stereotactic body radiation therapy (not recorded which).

Written as DNA, the CDR3 is TGTGCCAGCAGTCACACGCGCGAGGCCGGGAATGAGCAGTTCTTC. Translation: CASSHTREAGNEQFF. This chain joins TRBV27 and TRBJ2-1, with D unresolved. Germline V gives CDR1 MNHEY, CDR2 SMNVEV (reference sequence). The CDR3 has 15 amino acids. Trimming pared 5 bases from V and 7 bases from J, leaving 18 bases between.